These T cell receptor beta chains were read from a single sample in a study of technical replicates of blood from a few donors. TCRdb keeps only in-frame clones here, not all; method: immunoSEQ multiplex PCR. This table has 87,000 or so clones, approximately 95% appearing once. Sequenced: T cells isolated from PBMCs. These receptors were collected from a human donor in good health. The CDR3 runs from the conserved cysteine through the conserved F or W. The D gene is left open where the match is weak. Some rows mark clone size as missing; the rest say once, few, many or name a class of expanded clone.

d_call	v_call	clone_size	cdr3_length	j_call	cdr3_nt	cdr3_aa
TRBD2	TRBV4-3	.	17	TRBJ2-3	TGCGCCAGCAGCCAAGCAGAGCGGGAGATCGTCACAGATACGCAGTATTTT	CASSQAEREIVTDTQYF
.	TRBV20-1	.	11	TRBJ1-2	TGCAGTGCTAGCCCAGACTATGGCTACACCTTC	CSASPDYGYTF
.	TRBV4-3	.	14	TRBJ2-2	TGCGCCAGCAGGGACATTACGAACACCGGGGAGCTGTTTTTT	CASRDITNTGELFF
TRBD1	TRBV6-1	.	10	TRBJ1-1	TGTGCCACCTTACAGGGGGAAGCTTTCTTT	CATLQGEAFF
.	TRBV9	.	12	TRBJ1-2	TGTGCCAGCAGCGATCGGACGGGAAGCTACACCTTC	CASSDRTGSYTF
TRBD2	TRBV29-1	.	14	TRBJ2-5	TGCAGCGTTCCTAGCGGGAGTGGGAGAGAGACCCAGTACTTC	CSVPSGSGRETQYF
.	TRBV9	.	17	TRBJ1-5	TGTGCCAGCAGCGTAGGTATCGACCCCCGAGGGAATCAGCCCCAGCATTTT	CASSVGIDPRGNQPQHF
TRBD1	TRBV19	.	15	TRBJ1-1	TGTGCCAGTAGTATCACCGGGACAGCAATGTCCGAAGCTTTCTTT	CASSITGTAMSEAFF
.	TRBV14	.	13	TRBJ2-1	TGTGCCAGCAGCCCTACCGGGAACAATGAGCAGTTCTTC	CASSPTGNNEQFF
TRBD1	TRBV7-3	.	14	TRBJ2-1	TGTGCCAGCAGCTTAGGACAGGGCTACAATGAGCAGTTCTTC	CASSLGQGYNEQFF
TRBD1	TRBV7-3	once	17	TRBJ2-2	TGTGCCAGCAGCTTAACCTCCGGGACAGGGATCACCGGGGAGCTGTTTTTT	CASSLTSGTGITGELFF
TRBD2	TRBV4-2	few	14	TRBJ2-3	TGTGCCAGCAGCCCGGGAGGGGAAACAGATACGCAGTATTTT	CASSPGGETDTQYF
.	TRBV2	once	16	TRBJ2-7	TGTGCCAGAGCTGGGACGGGAGAAGATCCAATCCACGAGCAGTACTTC	CARAGTGEDPIHEQYF
.	TRBV13	.	15	TRBJ2-3	TGTGCCAGCAGCTACCTAGCACGTAGCACAGATACGCAGTATTTT	CASSYLARSTDTQYF
TRBD2	TRBV28	.	15	TRBJ2-1	TGTGCCAGCAGTTTATCAGCGGGAGCCTCCAATGAGCAGTTCTTC	CASSLSAGASNEQFF
.	TRBV29-1	.	15	TRBJ2-5	TGCAGCGTTGGGGCATTGGGGGGTTACCAAGAGACCCAGTACTTC	CSVGALGGYQETQYF
TRBD2	TRBV25-1	.	15	TRBJ2-5	TGTGCCAGCAGTTTATGGCGGGAGCCGGAGGAGACCCAGTACTTC	CASSLWREPEETQYF
.	TRBV15	.	16	TRBJ2-5	TGTGCCACCAGCAGAGATGCCGCTAGCGCCCAAGAGACCCAGTACTTC	CATSRDAASAQETQYF
.	TRBV9	.	14	TRBJ1-1	TGTGCCAGCAGCGTAGTAAAGGGAGGGACTGAAGCTTTCTTT	CASSVVKGGTEAFF
.	TRBV9	.	15	TRBJ2-5	TGTGCCAGCAGCGCCACCTTAAGTAGTAGAGAGACCCAGTACTTC	CASSATLSSRETQYF
.	TRBV4-1	.	11	TRBJ2-7	TGCGCCAGCAGCTTAGGGGCCGAGCAGTACTTC	CASSLGAEQYF
TRBD2	TRBV29-1	once	13	TRBJ2-1	TGCAGCGGTAGCGGGGATTTCTACAATGAGCAGTTCTTC	CSGSGDFYNEQFF
TRBD2	TRBV9	.	16	TRBJ2-1	TGTGCCAGCAGCGTAGGGTCCAGCGGGAGAATCAATGAGCAGTTCTTC	CASSVGSSGRINEQFF
.	TRBV7-3	.	14	TRBJ2-3	TGTGCCAGCAGCAGGGGAACTAGCACAGATACGCAGTATTTT	CASSRGTSTDTQYF
.	TRBV2	.	12	TRBJ2-7	TGTGCCAGCAATATGGCCCTCTACGAGCAGTACTTC	CASNMALYEQYF
TRBD2	TRBV9	.	22	TRBJ2-6	TGTGCCAGCAGCCCCTCCTTAGGGGGACTAGCGGGAGCGTACTCTGGGGCCAACGTCCTGACTTTC	CASSPSLGGLAGAYSGANVLTF
.	TRBV7-8	.	15	TRBJ1-2	TGTGCCAGCAGCATAGGGACTCAAGGGGGCTATGGCTACACCTTC	CASSIGTQGGYGYTF
TRBD1	TRBV5-1	.	14	TRBJ2-5	TGCGCCAGCAGCCTCAGGGGGAGCGAAGAGACCCAGTACTTC	CASSLRGSEETQYF
.	TRBV2	.	14	TRBJ2-7	TGTGCCAGCAGTGTTTCACAGGGCTCCTACGAGCAGTACTTC	CASSVSQGSYEQYF
TRBD2	TRBV2	.	17	TRBJ2-2	TGTGCCAGCAATAAACTAGCGTGGGGTAGGGACGCCGGGGAGCTGTTTTTT	CASNKLAWGRDAGELFF
TRBD1	TRBV27	.	15	TRBJ1-5	TGTGCCAGCAGTTTGTCCGGGACAGGTAATCAGCCCCAGCATTTT	CASSLSGTGNQPQHF
TRBD1	TRBV15	.	15	TRBJ2-7	TGTGCCACCAGCGTGACCACGGGACAGGTCTACGAGCAGTACTTC	CATSVTTGQVYEQYF
TRBD2	TRBV7-2	.	16	TRBJ2-1	TGTGCCAGCAGCTGGGTAGGGACTAGCGGAAACAATGAGCAGTTCTTC	CASSWVGTSGNNEQFF
.	TRBV6-6	.	14	TRBJ1-2	TGTGCCAGCAGTTACTCGATGGAGACTGGTGGCTACACCTTC	CASSYSMETGGYTF
TRBD1	TRBV6-5	.	14	TRBJ1-1	TGTGCCAGCAGCCCCGACAGGGTAGGGCCTGAAGCTTTCTTT	CASSPDRVGPEAFF
.	TRBV2	once	14	TRBJ1-5	TGTGCCAGCAGCACAGGGTCAGGCAATCAGCCCCAGCATTTT	CASSTGSGNQPQHF
.	TRBV7-2	.	13	TRBJ2-3	TGTGCCAGCGGGGAAGCGGCTACAGATACGCAGTATTTT	CASGEAATDTQYF
.	TRBV29-1	.	14	TRBJ1-1	TGCAGCGTTGGGTTGACTGCAGCCGTTTCCGAAGCTTTCTTT	CSVGLTAAVSEAFF
.	TRBV4-3	.	17	TRBJ1-2	TGCGCCAGCAGCCAAGAACTTTTAGGGCTAGGGAGCTATGGCTACACCTTC	CASSQELLGLGSYGYTF
TRBD2	TRBV11-3	once	19	TRBJ2-1	TGTGCCAGCAGCTTAGAGGGCTGGGGGCGGGAGGGATGGTACAATGAGCAGTTCTTC	CASSLEGWGREGWYNEQFF
.	TRBV5-1	.	15	TRBJ2-2	TGCGCCAGCAGCCGAAGACTAGAAAGCACCGGGGAGCTGTTTTTT	CASSRRLESTGELFF
.	TRBV4-1	.	15	TRBJ1-4	TGCGCCAGCAGCCAAGTACTAGCAACTAATGAAAAACTGTTTTTT	CASSQVLATNEKLFF
TRBD2	TRBV7-3	.	21	TRBJ2-1	TGTGCCAGCAGCTCGCCCCACCCCGGGACTAGCGGGAGCGCCCCCTACAATGAGCAGTTCTTC	CASSSPHPGTSGSAPYNEQFF
TRBD1	TRBV27	.	15	TRBJ1-2	TGTGCCAGCAGTTATGGGACAGGGAGTCTGGATGGCTACACCTTC	CASSYGTGSLDGYTF
.	TRBV11-3	.	14	TRBJ2-7	TGTGCCAGCAGCTTAGCCGGCCGCGGCTACGAGCAGTACTTC	CASSLAGRGYEQYF
TRBD2	TRBV19	.	15	TRBJ2-7	TGTGCCAGTAGTCCTTCGACTAGCGGGAGGAACGAGCAGTACTTC	CASSPSTSGRNEQYF
TRBD2	TRBV7-2	.	15	TRBJ2-1	TGTGCCAGCAGTCTCACTAGCGGGAGCGGAAATGAGCAGTTCTTC	CASSLTSGSGNEQFF
TRBD1	TRBV5-1	.	14	TRBJ2-7	TGCGCCAGCAGCATCCGGGACAGGGAATACGAGCAGTACTTC	CASSIRDREYEQYF